This TCR beta chain is from a study of OX40 agonist ivuxolimab in advanced cancers. The CDR3 is 14 amino acids. The protocol was immunoSEQ multiplex PCR, while the TCRdb copy is restricted to in-frame clones and leaves out a portion. The repertoire holds about 58,000 clones, with approximately 80% as singletons. The input for sequencing was CD4+ or CD8+ T cells sorted from blood, taken in a trial of the OX40 agonist ivuxolimab. The sequence came from an adult with an advanced solid tumor such as melanoma, head and neck, liver or kidney cancer. The gene calls are TRBV21-1 and TRBJ1-4. TRBV21-1 constitutes a pseudogene. CDR3 protein: CASSRGGIDEKLFF. The CDR3, as DNA: TGTGCCAGCAGCAGAGGGGGGATTGATGAAAAACTGTTTTTT.